The entry below describes one T cell receptor (beta chain). The sample belongs to a study of T cell responses to AZD1222 COVID-19 vaccine. The CDR3 spans 15 residues. Germline V gene data show CDR1 as LNHDA and CDR2 as SQIVND (reference sequence). V lost 5 bases and J lost 7; bases outside the gene matches: 8. Profiled with immunoSEQ multiplex PCR; TCRdb holds only in-frame clones, not every one. There are 150,000 to 200,000 clones in the sample; approximately 95% occur only once, and around 1% lies in the top ten. The origin of this receptor is an adult who received the MenACWY meningococcal vaccine as a control. Sample: peripheral blood, taken 28 days after the second dose of the MenACWY control vaccine. J is TRBJ1-5 and V is TRBV19; 10 bases are shared with TRBD1. The CDR3 sequence: CASSADRGQGQPQHF. CDR3 in DNA: TGTGCCAGTAGTGCTGACAGGGGGCAAGGACAGCCCCAGCATTTT.